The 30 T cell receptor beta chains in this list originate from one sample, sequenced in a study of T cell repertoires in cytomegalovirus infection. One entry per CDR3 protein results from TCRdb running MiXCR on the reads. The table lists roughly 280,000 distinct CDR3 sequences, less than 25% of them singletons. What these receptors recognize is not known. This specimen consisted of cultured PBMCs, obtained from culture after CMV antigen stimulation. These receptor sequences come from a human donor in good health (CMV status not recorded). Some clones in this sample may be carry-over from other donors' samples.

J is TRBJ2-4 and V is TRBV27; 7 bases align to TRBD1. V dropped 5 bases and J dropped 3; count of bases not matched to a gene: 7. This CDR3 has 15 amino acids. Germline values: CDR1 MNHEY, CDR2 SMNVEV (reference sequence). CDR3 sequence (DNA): TGTGCCAGCAGTAAACGGGACAGTAACAAAAACATTCAGTACTTC. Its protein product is CASSKRDSNKNIQYF.

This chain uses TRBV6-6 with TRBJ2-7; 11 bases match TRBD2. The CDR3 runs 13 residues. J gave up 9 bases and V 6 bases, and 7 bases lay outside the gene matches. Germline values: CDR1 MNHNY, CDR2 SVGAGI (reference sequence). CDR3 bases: TGTGCCAGCAGGGAGGGGACTAGCGGATCGCAGTACGTC. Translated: CASREGTSGSQYV.

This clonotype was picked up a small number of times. The CDR3 DNA follows: TGTGCCAGCAGCGCGGGGGGCCTAGCGGCTTACGAGCAGTACGTC. This codes for CASSAGGLAAYEQYV. The chain couples TRBV5-4 to TRBJ2-7; the match to TRBD2 covers 8 bases. CDR3 length equals 15 residues. V gave up 4 bases and J gave up 4 bases; unmatched junction bases: 10. The germline CDR1 and CDR2 sequences are SGHNT and YYREEE (reference sequence).

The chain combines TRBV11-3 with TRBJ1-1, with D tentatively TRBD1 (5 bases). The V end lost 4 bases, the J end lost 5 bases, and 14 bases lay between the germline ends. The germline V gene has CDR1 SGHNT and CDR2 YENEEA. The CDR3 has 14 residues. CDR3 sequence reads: CASSSGRGRTEAFF. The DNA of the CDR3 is TGTGCCAGCAGCTCAGGACGGGGGAGAACTGAAGCTTTCTTT.

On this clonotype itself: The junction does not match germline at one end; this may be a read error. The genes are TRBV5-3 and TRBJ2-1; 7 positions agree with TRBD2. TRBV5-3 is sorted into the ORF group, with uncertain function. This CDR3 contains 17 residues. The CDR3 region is CASSSRLAVSSYNEQFF. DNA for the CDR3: TGTGCCAGCAGCTCCCGCCTAGCGGTAAGCTCCTACAATGAGCAGTTCTTC.

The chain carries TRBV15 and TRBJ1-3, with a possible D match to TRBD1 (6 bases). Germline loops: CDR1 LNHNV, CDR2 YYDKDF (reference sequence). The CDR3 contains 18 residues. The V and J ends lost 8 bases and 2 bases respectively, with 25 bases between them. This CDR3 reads CATVQIVGAPRAGNTIYF. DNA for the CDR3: TGTGCCACCGTCCAGATAGTGGGGGCTCCGAGGGCTGGAAACACCATATATTTT.

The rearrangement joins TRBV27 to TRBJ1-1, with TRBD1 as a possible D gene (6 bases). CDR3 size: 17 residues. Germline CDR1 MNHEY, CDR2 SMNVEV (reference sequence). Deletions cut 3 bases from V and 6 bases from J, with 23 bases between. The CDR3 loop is CASSFWKVAGAKAEAFF. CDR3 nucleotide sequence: TGTGCCAGCAGTTTTTGGAAAGTAGCAGGGGCAAAGGCTGAAGCTTTCTTT.

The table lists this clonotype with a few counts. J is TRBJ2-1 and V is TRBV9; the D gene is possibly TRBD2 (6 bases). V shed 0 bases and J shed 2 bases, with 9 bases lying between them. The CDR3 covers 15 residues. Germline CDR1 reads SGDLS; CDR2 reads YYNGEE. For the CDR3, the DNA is TGTGCCAGCAGCGTAGCTAGCGAAACCTACAATGAGCAGTTCTTC. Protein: CASSVASETYNEQFF. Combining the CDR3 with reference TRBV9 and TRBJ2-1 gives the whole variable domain DSGVTQTPKHLITATGQRVTLRCSPRSGDLSVYWYQQSLDQGLQFLIQYYNGEERAKGNILERFSAQQFPDLHSELNLSSLELGDSALYFCASSVASETYNEQFFGPGTRLTVL.

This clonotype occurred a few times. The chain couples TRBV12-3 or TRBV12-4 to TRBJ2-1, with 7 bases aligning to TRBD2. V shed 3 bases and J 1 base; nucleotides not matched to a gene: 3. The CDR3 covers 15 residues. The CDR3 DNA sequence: TGTGCCAGCAGTTTGCGGGAGCCTTCCTACAATGAGCAGTTCTTC. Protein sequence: CASSLREPSYNEQFF.

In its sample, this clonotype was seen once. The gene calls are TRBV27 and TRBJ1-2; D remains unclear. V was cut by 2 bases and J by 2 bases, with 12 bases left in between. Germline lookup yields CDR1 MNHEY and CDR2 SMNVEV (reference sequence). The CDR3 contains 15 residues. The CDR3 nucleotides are TGTGCCAGCAGTTTAGCTGTGGGTAGCAACTATGGCTACACCTTC. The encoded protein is CASSLAVGSNYGYTF.

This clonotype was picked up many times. CDR3 loop: CASSLRLASSYNEQFF. The CDR3 nucleotides read TGTGCCAGCAGCTTACGGCTAGCGAGCTCCTACAATGAGCAGTTCTTC. J is TRBJ2-1 and V is TRBV7-2; tentative D call: TRBD2 (6 bases). In germline, CDR1 is SGHTA, CDR2 FQGNSA. V was cut by 2 bases and J by 0 bases, with 11 bases left in between. The CDR3 consists of 16 residues.

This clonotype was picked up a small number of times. CDR3 loop: CASSFLGLGIGNEQFF. The CDR3 DNA reads TGTGCCAGCAGTTTCCTTGGGTTGGGCATCGGGAATGAGCAGTTCTTC. The chain links TRBV27 to TRBJ2-1; no clear D gene. CDR1 is MNHEY, CDR2 SMNVEV, per germline (reference sequence). Between the trimmed V and J ends, which lost 3 bases and 7 bases, there was a span of 19 bases. This CDR3 region has 16 residues.

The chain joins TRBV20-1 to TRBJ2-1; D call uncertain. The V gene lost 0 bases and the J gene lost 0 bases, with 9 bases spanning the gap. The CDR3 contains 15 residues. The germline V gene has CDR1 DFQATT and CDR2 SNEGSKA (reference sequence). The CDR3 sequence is CSARDLSRSYNEQFF. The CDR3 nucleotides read TGCAGTGCTAGAGATCTCAGTCGCTCCTACAATGAGCAGTTCTTC.

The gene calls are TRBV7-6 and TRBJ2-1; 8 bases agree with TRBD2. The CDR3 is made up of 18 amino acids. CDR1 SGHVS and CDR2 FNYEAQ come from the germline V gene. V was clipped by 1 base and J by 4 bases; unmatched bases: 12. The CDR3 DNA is TGTGCCAGCAGCTTAGAAGCCCAAGGAGGACTAGCTTACAATGAGCAGTTCTTC. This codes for CASSLEAQGGLAYNEQFF.

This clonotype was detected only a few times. CDR3 protein: CASSPRNSNYGYTF. The CDR3 coding sequence is TGTGCCAGCAGCCCGAGGAACAGTAACTATGGCTACACCTTC. The chain uses TRBV7-9 and TRBJ1-2; D is ambiguous. V lost 5 bases, J lost 1 base, and 11 bases lay in between. The CDR3 extends over 14 amino acids. CDR1 is SEHNR and CDR2 is FQNEAQ in the germline V gene (reference sequence).

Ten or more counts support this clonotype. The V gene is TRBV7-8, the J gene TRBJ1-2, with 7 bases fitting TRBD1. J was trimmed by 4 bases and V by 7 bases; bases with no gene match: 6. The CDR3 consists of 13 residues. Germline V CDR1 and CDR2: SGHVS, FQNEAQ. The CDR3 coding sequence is TGTGCCAGCACCCCGGGACAGCTCTATGGCTACACCTTC. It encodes CASTPGQLYGYTF.

The CDR3 coding sequence is TGCAGCGTTCAGGGGAGCCCTCTATCTTGGTATGGCTACACCTTC. Translated: CSVQGSPLSWYGYTF. V usage is TRBV29-1 and J usage is TRBJ1-2; D may be TRBD1 (6 bases). CDR3 length: 15 amino acids. Germline assignment: CDR1 SQVTM and CDR2 ANQGSEA. Deletions cut 5 bases from V and 5 bases from J, with 21 bases between.

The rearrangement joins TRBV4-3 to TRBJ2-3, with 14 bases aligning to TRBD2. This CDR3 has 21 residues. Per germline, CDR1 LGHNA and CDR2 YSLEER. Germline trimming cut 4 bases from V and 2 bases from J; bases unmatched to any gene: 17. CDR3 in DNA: TGCGCCAGCAGCCGAGAAATTCCGGGACTAGCGGGAGCGCGGGACACAGATACGCAGTATTTT. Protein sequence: CASSREIPGLAGARDTDTQYF.

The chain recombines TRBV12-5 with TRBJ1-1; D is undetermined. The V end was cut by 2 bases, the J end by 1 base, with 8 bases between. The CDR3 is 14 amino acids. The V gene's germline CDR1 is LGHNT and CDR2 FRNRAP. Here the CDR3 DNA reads TGTGCTAGTGGTTTGCCGCGCTCGAACACTGAAGCTTTCTTT. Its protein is CASGLPRSNTEAFF. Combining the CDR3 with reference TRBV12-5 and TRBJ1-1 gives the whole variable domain DARVTQTPRHKVTEMGQEVTMRCQPILGHNTVFWYRQTMMQGLELLAYFRNRAPLDDSGMPKDRFSAEMPDATLATLKIQPSEPRDSAVYFCASGLPRSNTEAFFGQGTRLTVV.

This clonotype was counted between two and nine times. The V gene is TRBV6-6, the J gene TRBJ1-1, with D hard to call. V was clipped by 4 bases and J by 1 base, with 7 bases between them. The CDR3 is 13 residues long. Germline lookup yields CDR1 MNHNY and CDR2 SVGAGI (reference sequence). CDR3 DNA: TGTGCCAGCAGTTTAAGTTCGAACACTGAAGCTTTCTTT. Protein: CASSLSSNTEAFF.

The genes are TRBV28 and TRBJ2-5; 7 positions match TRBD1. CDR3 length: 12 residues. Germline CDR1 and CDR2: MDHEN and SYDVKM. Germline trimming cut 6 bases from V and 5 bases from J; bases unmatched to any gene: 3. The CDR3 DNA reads TGTGCCAGCAGACAGGGGTTGGAGACCCAGTACTTC. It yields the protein CASRQGLETQYF.

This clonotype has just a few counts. CDR3 nucleotide sequence: TGTGCCAGCAGCTTAGTTTCCGGCTTCAGTAGCACAGATACGCAGTATTTT. Its protein product is CASSLVSGFSSTDTQYF. This chain connects TRBV7-2 to TRBJ2-3, with D unresolved. This CDR3 contains 17 residues. The germline V gene encodes CDR1 SGHTA and CDR2 FQGNSA. The V gene lost 1 base and the J gene lost 0 bases, with 14 bases spanning the gap.

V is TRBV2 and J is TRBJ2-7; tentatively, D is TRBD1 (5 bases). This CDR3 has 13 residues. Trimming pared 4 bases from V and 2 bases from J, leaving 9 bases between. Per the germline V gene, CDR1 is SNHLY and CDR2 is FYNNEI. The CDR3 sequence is CASSARGTYEQYF. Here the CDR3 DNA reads TGTGCCAGCAGTGCTAGGGGCACCTACGAGCAGTACTTC. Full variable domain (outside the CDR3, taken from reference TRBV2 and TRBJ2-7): EPEVTQTPSHQVTQMGQEVILRCVPISNHLYFYWYRQILGQKVEFLVSFYNNEISEKSEIFDDQFSVERPDGSNFTLKIRSTKLEDSAMYFCASSARGTYEQYFGPGTRLTVT.

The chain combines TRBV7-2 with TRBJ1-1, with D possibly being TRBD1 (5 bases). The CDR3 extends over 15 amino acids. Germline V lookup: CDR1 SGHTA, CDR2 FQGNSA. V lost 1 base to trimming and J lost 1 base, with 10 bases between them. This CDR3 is CASSLGAGKNTEAFF. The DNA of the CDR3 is TGTGCCAGCAGCTTAGGGGCAGGGAAGAACACTGAAGCTTTCTTT.

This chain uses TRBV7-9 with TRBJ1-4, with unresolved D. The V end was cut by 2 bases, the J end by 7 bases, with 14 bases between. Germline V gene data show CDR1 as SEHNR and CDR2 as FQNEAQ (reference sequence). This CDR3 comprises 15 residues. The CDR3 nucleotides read TGTGCCAGCAGCTTACTTGAGGGTTTGGGTGAAAAACTGTTTTTT. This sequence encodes CASSLLEGLGEKLFF. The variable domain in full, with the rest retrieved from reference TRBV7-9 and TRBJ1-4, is DTGVSQNPRHKITKRGQNVTFRCDPISEHNRLYWYRQTLGQGPEFLTYFQNEAQLEKSRLLSDRFSAERPKGSFSTLEIQRTEQGDSAMYLCASSLLEGLGEKLFFGSGTQLSVL.

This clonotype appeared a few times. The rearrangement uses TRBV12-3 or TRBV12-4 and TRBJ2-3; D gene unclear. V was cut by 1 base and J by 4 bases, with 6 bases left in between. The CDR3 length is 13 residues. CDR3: CASSLGRADTQYF. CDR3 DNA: TGTGCCAGCAGTTTAGGTCGTGCAGATACGCAGTATTTT.

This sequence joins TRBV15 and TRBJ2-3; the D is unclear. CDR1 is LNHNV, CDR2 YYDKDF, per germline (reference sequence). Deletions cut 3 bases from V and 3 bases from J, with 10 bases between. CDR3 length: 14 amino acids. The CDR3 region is CATSSQGITDTQYF. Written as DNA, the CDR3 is TGTGCCACCAGCAGTCAAGGGATTACAGATACGCAGTATTTT.

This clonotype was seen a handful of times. CDR3 DNA: TGTGCCAGTAGTCCCCCGGGGACTGGCCAGGCTCAGCCCCAGCATTTT. Protein product: CASSPPGTGQAQPQHF. The chain employs TRBV19 and TRBJ1-5; TRBD1 is a possible D gene (5 bases). Between the trimmed V and J ends, which lost 5 bases and 6 bases, there was a span of 20 bases. This CDR3 is 16 amino acids long. CDR1 and CDR2 from the germline V gene are LNHDA and SQIVND (reference sequence).

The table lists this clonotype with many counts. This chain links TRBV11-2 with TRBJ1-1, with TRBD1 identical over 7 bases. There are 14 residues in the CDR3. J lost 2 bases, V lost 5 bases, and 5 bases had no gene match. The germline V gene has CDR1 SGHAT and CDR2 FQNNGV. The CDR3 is CASSLTGTNTEAFF. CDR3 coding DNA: TGTGCCAGCAGCCTGACAGGGACCAACACTGAAGCTTTCTTT. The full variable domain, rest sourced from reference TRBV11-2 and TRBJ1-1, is EAGVAQSPRYKIIEKRQSVAFWCNPISGHATLYWYQQILGQGPKLLIQFQNNGVVDDSQLPKDRFSAERLKGVDSTLKIQPAKLEDSAVYLCASSLTGTNTEAFFGQGTRLTVV.

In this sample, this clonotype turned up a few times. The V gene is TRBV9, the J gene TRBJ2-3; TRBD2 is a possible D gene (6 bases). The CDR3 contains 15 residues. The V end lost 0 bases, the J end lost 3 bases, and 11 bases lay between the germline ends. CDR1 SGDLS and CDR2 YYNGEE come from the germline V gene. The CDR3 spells CASSVVGEATDTQYF. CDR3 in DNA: TGTGCCAGCAGCGTAGTAGGGGAGGCAACAGATACGCAGTATTTT.